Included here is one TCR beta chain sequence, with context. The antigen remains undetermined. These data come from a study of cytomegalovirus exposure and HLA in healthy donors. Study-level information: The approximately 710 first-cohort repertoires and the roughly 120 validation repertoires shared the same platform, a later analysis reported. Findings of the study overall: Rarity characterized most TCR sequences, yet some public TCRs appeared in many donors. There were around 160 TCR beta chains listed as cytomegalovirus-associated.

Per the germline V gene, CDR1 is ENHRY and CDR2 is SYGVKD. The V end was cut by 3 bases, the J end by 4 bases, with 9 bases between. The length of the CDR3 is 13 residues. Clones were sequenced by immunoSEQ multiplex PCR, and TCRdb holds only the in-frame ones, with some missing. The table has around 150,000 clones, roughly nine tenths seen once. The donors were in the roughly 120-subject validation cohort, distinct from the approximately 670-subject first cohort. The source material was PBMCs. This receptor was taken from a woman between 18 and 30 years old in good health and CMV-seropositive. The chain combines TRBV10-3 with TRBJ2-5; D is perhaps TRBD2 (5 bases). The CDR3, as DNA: TGTGCCATCAGTGAACCTGGAGGAGAGACCCAGTACTTC. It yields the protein CAISEPGGETQYF.